The 5 T cell receptor beta chains listed next were all sequenced from one sample in a study of shared clonotypes between healthy human individuals. Assay used: immunoSEQ multiplex PCR; TCRdb lists only in-frame clones, some missing. The table includes over a million clones, 98% detected once. The specimen sequenced was naive CD4+ T cells sorted from blood. Subset meaning: CD45RA+ positively selected. The receptors here all came from a man aged 30-40 years in good health.

The chain uses TRBV6-5 and TRBJ2-5; D is ambiguous. Germline lookup yields CDR1 MNHEY and CDR2 SVGAGI. V dropped 7 bases and J dropped 5 bases, with 20 bases sitting between them. The length of the CDR3 is 15 residues. Here the CDR3 DNA reads TGTGCCAGCACTCAGGAGCTAGGAAACACGGAGACCCAGTACTTC. Translating gives CASTQELGNTETQYF.

A word on this clone: Other DNA variants within this sample encode the same CDR3. The chain links TRBV7-2 to TRBJ2-7; 8 bases align to TRBD2. Trimming took 0 bases from V and 2 from J; bases not matched to a gene: 3. Germline V gene data show CDR1 as SGHTA and CDR2 as FQGNSA. This CDR3 has 15 residues. CDR3 bases: TGTGCCAGCAGCTTAGCAGGACTAGCCGCCTACGAGCAGTACTTC. Its protein product is CASSLAGLAAYEQYF.

This clone is a singleton in its sample. J is TRBJ1-1 and V is TRBV18, with TRBD1 matching 7 bases. Per germline, CDR1 KGHSH and CDR2 LQKENI. This CDR3 has 16 residues. Unmatched junction bases numbered 10, after V lost 3 bases and J lost 3 bases. The CDR3 reads CASSPTGNRRDTEAFF. The CDR3 DNA sequence: TGTGCCAGCTCACCGACAGGGAACCGTCGAGACACTGAAGCTTTCTTT.

V and J are TRBV4-1 and TRBJ1-5; the D gene is possibly TRBD1 (6 bases). Looked up from germline, CDR1 is MGHRA and CDR2 is YSYEKL. This CDR3 spans 14 amino acids. Trimming left V 1 base short and J 6 bases short, with 10 bases between. Written as DNA, the CDR3 is TGCGCCAGCAGCCAAGGACAGGTTTTTCAGCCCCAGCATTTT. As protein: CASSQGQVFQPQHF.

V gene TRBV18 combines with J gene TRBJ2-7; 8 bases map to TRBD1. Germline values: CDR1 KGHSH, CDR2 LQKENI. The CDR3 length is 14 residues. V lost 2 bases to trimming and J lost 7 bases; unmatched junction nucleotides: 7. The DNA for the CDR3 is TGTGCCAGCTCACCAACCAGGACAGGGCGGGAGCAGTACTTC. Amino acid sequence: CASSPTRTGREQYF.